This T cell receptor (beta chain) was identified during a study of T cells in localized non-small cell lung cancer. Repertoires were generated with immunoSEQ multiplex PCR, while TCRdb's copy carries only in-frame clones and drops some. The profile covers over a thousand clones, with roughly 22% appearing a single time and 12% taken by the ten largest. General study points: Sequencing involved a lone tumor region, leaving heterogeneity possible. Adjacent uninvolved lung tissue had the highest T cell clonality, exceeding tumor. Increased T cell density in blood showed an association with longer overall survival. Among the top 100 tumor clones, a median around 62 appeared in adjacent lung.

The V gene lost 3 bases and the J gene lost 4 bases, with 4 bases spanning the gap. Per the germline V gene, CDR1 is SGHDN and CDR2 is FVKESK. This CDR3 spans 11 amino acids. A word on this clone: No antigen is known for it. Other DNA sequences in this sample translate to the same CDR3.

The TCR comes from a male donor aged 60 or over with stage II lung adenocarcinoma. This specimen was lung tumor tissue, taken before any cancer treatment. The chain combines TRBV14 with TRBJ2-7; D gene unclear. CDR3 DNA sequence: TGTGCCAGCAGCCATTCATACGAGCAGTACTTC. The encoded protein is CASSHSYEQYF.